The present entry profiles one T cell receptor beta chain with its context. This entry belongs to a study of cytomegalovirus exposure and HLA in healthy donors. The PCR was carried out with 60 Vbeta primers and 13 Jbeta primers. Generated by immunoSEQ multiplex PCR, the TCRdb table keeps only in-frame clones and is missing some. The sample gives 100,000 to 150,000 clones, 76% of which show up once; just under 2% is in the top ten. Trimming removed 1 base from V and 0 bases from J; junction bases left unmatched: 6. From germline, CDR1 is SGHRS and CDR2 YFSETQ. The CDR3 runs to 18 residues. The J gene is TRBJ2-3, the V gene TRBV5-1, with TRBD2 matching 12 bases. The receptor was isolated from a man aged 45-65 years in good health and CMV-seronegative. Material for sequencing was PBMCs. CDR3 region: CASSLTASGGASTDTQYF. CDR3 sequence (DNA): TGCGCCAGCAGCTTGACGGCTAGCGGGGGGGCCAGCACAGATACGCAGTATTTT.